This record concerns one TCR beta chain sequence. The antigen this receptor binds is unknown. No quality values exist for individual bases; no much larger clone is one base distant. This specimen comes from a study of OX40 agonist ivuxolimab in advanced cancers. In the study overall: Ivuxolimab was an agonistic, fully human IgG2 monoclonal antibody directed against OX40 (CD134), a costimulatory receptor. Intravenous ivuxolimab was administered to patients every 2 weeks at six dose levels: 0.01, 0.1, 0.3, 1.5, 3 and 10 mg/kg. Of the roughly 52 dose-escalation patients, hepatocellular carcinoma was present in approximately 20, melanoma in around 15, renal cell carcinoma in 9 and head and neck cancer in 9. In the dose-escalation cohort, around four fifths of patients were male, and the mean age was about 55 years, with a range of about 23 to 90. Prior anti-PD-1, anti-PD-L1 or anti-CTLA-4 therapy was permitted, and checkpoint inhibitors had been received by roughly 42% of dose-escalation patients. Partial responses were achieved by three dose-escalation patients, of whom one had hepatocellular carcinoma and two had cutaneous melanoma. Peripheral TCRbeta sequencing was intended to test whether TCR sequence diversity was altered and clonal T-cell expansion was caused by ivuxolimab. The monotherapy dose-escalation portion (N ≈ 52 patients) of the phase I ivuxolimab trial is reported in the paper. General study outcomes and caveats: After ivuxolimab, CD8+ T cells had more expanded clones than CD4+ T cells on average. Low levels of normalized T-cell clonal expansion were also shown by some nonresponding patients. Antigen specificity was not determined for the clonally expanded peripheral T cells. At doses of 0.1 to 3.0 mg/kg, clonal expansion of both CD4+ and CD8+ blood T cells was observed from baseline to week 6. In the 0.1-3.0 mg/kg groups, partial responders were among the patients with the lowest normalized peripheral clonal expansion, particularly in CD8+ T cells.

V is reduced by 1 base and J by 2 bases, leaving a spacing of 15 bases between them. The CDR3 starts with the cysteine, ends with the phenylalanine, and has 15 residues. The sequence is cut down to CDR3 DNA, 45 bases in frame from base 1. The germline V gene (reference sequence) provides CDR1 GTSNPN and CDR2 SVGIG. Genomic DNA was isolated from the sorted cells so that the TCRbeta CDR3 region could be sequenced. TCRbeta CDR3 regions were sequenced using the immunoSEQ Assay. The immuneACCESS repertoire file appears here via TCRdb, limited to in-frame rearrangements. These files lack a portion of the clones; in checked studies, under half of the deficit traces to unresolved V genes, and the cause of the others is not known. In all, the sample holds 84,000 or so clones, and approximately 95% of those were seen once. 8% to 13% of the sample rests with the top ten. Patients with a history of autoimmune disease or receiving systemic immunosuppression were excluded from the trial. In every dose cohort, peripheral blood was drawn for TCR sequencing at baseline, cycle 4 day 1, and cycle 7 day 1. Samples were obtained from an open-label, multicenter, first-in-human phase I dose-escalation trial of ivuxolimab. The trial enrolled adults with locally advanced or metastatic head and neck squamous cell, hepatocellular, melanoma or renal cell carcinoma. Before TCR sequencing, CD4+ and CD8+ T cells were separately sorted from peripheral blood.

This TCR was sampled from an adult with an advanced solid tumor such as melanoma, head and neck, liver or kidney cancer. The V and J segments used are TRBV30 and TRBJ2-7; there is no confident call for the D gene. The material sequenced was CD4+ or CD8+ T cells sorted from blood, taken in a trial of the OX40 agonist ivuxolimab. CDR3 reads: CAWSALRYRPYEQYF. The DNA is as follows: TGTGCCTGGAGTGCTCTCCGCTATCGCCCCTACGAGCAGTACTTC. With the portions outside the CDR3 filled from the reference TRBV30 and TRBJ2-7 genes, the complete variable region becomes SQTIHQWPATLVQPVGSPLSLECTVEGTSNPNLYWYRQAAGRGLQLLFYSVGIGQISSEVPQNLSASRPQDRQFILSSKKLLLSDSGFYLCAWSALRYRPYEQYFGPGTRLTVT.